This T cell receptor beta chain derives from a study of T-cell memory formation after mild COVID-19 (dated by TCRdb to the early 2020s). Context from the whole study: TCR sequence clusters from the two donors were found to be largely donor specific. T-cell clones expanding and contracting after mild COVID-19 in two donors were tracked by longitudinal TCRalpha and TCRbeta repertoire sequencing. Two young, previously healthy adult volunteers made up the cohort, one male and one female. Findings and caveats that apply to the study as a whole: Contracting CD4+ clones were found mainly in CM and EM memory subsets, while CD8+ clones were enriched in EMRA. From day 15 to 85, contracting clones showed balanced CD4/CD8 phenotypes, whereas a second wave of clones that expanded from day 15 to 37 leaned towards CD4+. Some responding clones were detected in pre-infection memory, suggesting pre-existing cross-reactive memory T cells joined the SARS-CoV-2 response. The study covered only a couple of mild cases, and larger cohorts including severe cases with pre-infection samples were considered necessary. The second-wave clones that peaked on day 37 were not confirmed to be SARS-CoV-2 specific.

V loses 1 base, J loses 3 bases, and the germline ends lie 10 bases apart. The CDR3 contains 15 residues, cysteine and phenylalanine counted. The DNA shown is the 45-base CDR3, in frame from base 1. Based on the germline V gene, the CDR1 and CDR2 sequences are SGHVS and FQNEAQ. PBMCs were isolated by Ficoll-Paque density gradient centrifugation. This clonotype was seen only a few times. The antigen this receptor binds is unknown. Within one base of it there is no much larger clone, and no base qualities were kept. This sample was sequenced with an Illumina NovaSeq 6000. cDNA libraries for TCRalpha and TCRbeta were prepared by 5'RACE using constant-segment primers, with sample barcodes and unique molecular identifiers added. Trizol reagent was used to extract RNA from every sample. The libraries were amplified in two PCR steps, and the second step added a second sample barcode and Illumina TruSeq adapters. Sequencing of libraries was performed on an Illumina NovaSeq with 2 x 150 bp paired-end reads. As for how the authors treated the data: Reads were demultiplexed and collapsed into UMI-guided consensus sequences with migec v1.2.7. Using mixcr v2.1.11, UMI consensuses were aligned to TRA and TRB V and J templates and then assembled into clonotypes. A clonotype was counted as expanded or contracted only when both edgeR and NoisET called the clonotype significant, with the noise models trained on biological replicates. edgeR calls used a false discovery rate-adjusted p below 0.01 and a log2 fold-change threshold of 1. As an exploratory analysis of dynamics, max-normalized trajectories of the 1000 most abundant clonotypes were examined by PCA with hierarchical clustering. The CD4 or CD8 phenotype of responding clones was assigned using the separately sequenced CD4+ and CD8+ repertoires. TCRdb reprocessing: public reads trimmed at Q25 with fastp, clones called with MiXCR, in-frame beta chains kept. Each CDR3 protein gets just one entry, which takes the most common genes and DNA from the rows behind it. The V and J calls and clone size come from TCRdb's table, not from the authors' own analysis. The sample table records hundreds of thousands of distinct CDR3 sequences; more than 15% of these occur just once. The ten largest account for approximately 20% of the sample.

Rearrangement joined TRBV7-8 to TRBJ1-5; the D segment cannot be called with confidence. The TCR sequence derives from a man between 18 and 29 years old who had mild COVID-19 (a few samples of this study predate the infection). The sample titles of this study are shuffled in the database, so cell type and time point are left out; the donor was told from shared clones. The sequenced sample was PBMCs or a T cell subset sorted from them (not recorded which). The CDR3 loop reads CASSLGTVDNQPQHF. The DNA sequence is given as TGTGCCAGCAGCTTAGGGACTGTGGACAATCAGCCCCAGCATTTT. Reference TRBV7-8 and TRBJ1-5 proteins supply the regions before and after the CDR3; the full variable domain is: GAGVSQSPRYKVAKRGQDVALRCDPISGHVSLFWYQQALGQGPEFLTYFQNEAQLDKSGLPSDRFFAERPEGSVSTLKIQRTQQEDSAVYLCASSLGTVDNQPQHFGDGTRLSIL.